The 32 T cell receptor beta chains reported below all come from one sample, sequenced in a study of regulatory T cells in long-lasting Graves disease. Time point noted: newly diagnosed GD, antithyroid drugs for less than 3 months. PBMCs were the source of the RNA used for TCR sequencing. According to the study, TCR beta libraries were built with iRepertoire HTBI primers and CDR3-region Arm-PCR. TCRdb reanalysed the multiplex PCR reads using MiXCR and keeps one entry per CDR3 protein. The table shows approximately 350,000 distinct CDR3 sequences, with around 17% occurring only once. These same data were also listed under a study on T cells in Graves' hyperthyroidism and ophthalmopathy.

The source was peripheral blood mononuclear cells (PBMCs), collected at new diagnosis, from a patient treated with antithyroid drugs. The receptors were sampled from a man aged 35 to 55 with Graves disease.

For this clonotype: A much larger clone differs by one base, so this may be a read error. The V and J genes are TRBV2 and TRBJ1-1, with TRBD1 as a possible D gene (6 bases). CDR3 length: 15 amino acids. Germline V gene data show CDR1 as SNHLY and CDR2 as FYNNEI. In DNA, the CDR3 is TGTGCCAGCAGTGAGGACAGTATTAGAAACACTGGAGCTTTCTTT. It yields the protein CASSEDSIRNTGAFF.

This clonotype was found many times. The rearrangement joins TRBV7-2 to TRBJ1-5; 8 nucleotides line up with TRBD1. The CDR3 extends over 14 amino acids. The germline V gene has CDR1 SGHTA and CDR2 FQGNSA. V trimming: 4 bases; J trimming: 6 bases; junction bases outside the gene matches: 5. Written as DNA, the CDR3 is TGTGCCAGCAGCTCCCGACAGGGGTTTCAGCCCCAGCATTTT. Residues: CASSSRQGFQPQHF.

In this sample, this clonotype turned up a few times. This sequence joins TRBV7-2 and TRBJ2-4, with 9 bases aligning to TRBD1. The CDR3 is made up of 19 amino acids. V shed 6 bases, J shed 3 bases, and the junction held 18 bases outside the gene matches. Germline CDR1 SGHTA, CDR2 FQGNSA. CDR3 nucleotide sequence: TGTGCCAGCAGGGAGAAGGGACAGGGTTTTTCTATAGTCAAAAACATTCAGTACTTC. Protein: CASREKGQGFSIVKNIQYF.

This clonotype was found many times. This chain joins TRBV20-1 and TRBJ2-1; 13 bases match TRBD2. Germline V gene data show CDR1 as DFQATT and CDR2 as SNEGSKA (reference sequence). The ends lost 1 base at V and 3 bases at J; junction bases unmatched: 12. The CDR3 contains 19 residues. In nucleotides, the CDR3 is TGCAGTGCTAGAGGGACTAGCGGGGGCCGGCGCGTGAACTACAATGAGCAGTTCTTC. This sequence encodes CSARGTSGGRRVNYNEQFF.

This clonotype occurred many times. This chain's CDR3 is CASSSPTGLGLAEAFF. In DNA form, the CDR3 reads TGTGCCAGCAGTTCACCAACCGGACTGGGTCTCGCTGAAGCTTTCTTT. The chain combines TRBV28 with TRBJ1-1; no firm D call. The CDR3 consists of 16 residues. Trimming cost V 4 bases and J 6 bases, with 21 bases left between them. Germline V CDR1 and CDR2: MDHEN, SYDVKM.

The chain joins TRBV19 to TRBJ1-5; the D gene is possibly TRBD1 (6 bases). The germline V and J ends were trimmed by 3 bases and 0 bases, with 18 bases remaining between them. Looked up from germline, CDR1 is LNHDA and CDR2 is SQIVND (reference sequence). The CDR3 is made up of 18 amino acids. CDR3 in amino acids: CASSMKGQRSYSNQPQHF. The CDR3 DNA reads TGTGCCAGTAGTATGAAGGGACAAAGATCATATAGCAATCAGCCCCAGCATTTT.

The J gene is TRBJ2-7, the V gene TRBV12-3 or TRBV12-4; weak D call: TRBD2 (5 bases). This CDR3 has 14 residues. V was pared by 2 bases and J by 2 bases, with 10 bases between. CDR3 coding DNA: TGTGCCAGCAGTTTACAGGACTTAACCTACGAGCAGTACTTC. Amino acid sequence: CASSLQDLTYEQYF.

This clonotype has ten or more counts. The chain employs TRBV20-1 and TRBJ2-1, with 8 bases matching TRBD2. CDR3 length equals 14 residues. CDR1 and CDR2 from the germline V gene are DFQATT and SNEGSKA (reference sequence). Losses at the gene ends were 1 base for V and 10 bases for J; bases not matched to a gene: 9. The CDR3 loop is CSARVPAGGGEQFF. Written as DNA, the CDR3 is TGCAGTGCTAGAGTCCCCGCGGGGGGTGGCGAGCAGTTCTTC.

The chain recombines TRBV7-2 with TRBJ1-1, with D perhaps matching TRBD1 (6 bases). V was pared by 2 bases and J by 6 bases, with 10 bases between. The CDR3 totals 13 residues. The germline V gene has CDR1 SGHTA and CDR2 FQGNSA. Here the CDR3 DNA reads TGTGCCAGCAGCTTAAGGAGGGGGGCTGAAGCTTTCTTT. Translated, it gives CASSLRRGAEAFF.

This clonotype has at least ten counts. CDR3 in amino acids: CASRDRQGTYGYTF. The CDR3 DNA is TGTGCCAGCAGGGATAGACAGGGAACCTATGGCTACACCTTC. The V call is TRBV28, the J call TRBJ1-2; 7 bases are shared with TRBD1. The J segment lost 4 bases and the V segment lost 6 bases, leaving 8 bases of the junction unmatched. The CDR3 contains 14 residues. The V gene's germline CDR1 is MDHEN and CDR2 SYDVKM.

This clonotype was seen repeatedly, ten times or more. The chain has TRBV20-1 and TRBJ2-5, with 11 bases identical to TRBD2. CDR1 is DFQATT and CDR2 is SNEGSKA in the germline V gene (reference sequence). V was clipped by 4 bases and J by 5 bases; unmatched bases: 3. This CDR3 contains 13 residues. CDR3 nucleotide sequence: TGCAGTGCTATAGCGGGGGGGGGGGAGACCCAGTACTTC. Its protein is CSAIAGGGETQYF.

There are many counts of this clonotype. The CDR3 nucleotides are TGTGCCAGCTCACCATCGACAGGGGAGCTGTTTTTT. Protein: CASSPSTGELFF. The chain uses TRBV18 and TRBJ2-2; D is unresolved. The ends were cut back, 2 bases at V and 8 bases at J, with 6 bases in the middle. This CDR3 has 12 residues. Germline V gene data show CDR1 as KGHSH and CDR2 as LQKENI.

This chain uses TRBV20-1 with TRBJ1-1; unclear D gene. Trimming left V 6 bases short and J 6 bases short, with 17 bases between. CDR1 is DFQATT and CDR2 is SNEGSKA in the germline V gene (reference sequence). There are 13 residues in the CDR3. CDR3 loop: CSARWREVPEAFF. CDR3 coding DNA: TGCAGTGCCCGATGGAGGGAAGTCCCTGAAGCTTTCTTT.

In its sample, this clonotype was seen many times. The DNA of the CDR3 is TGTGCCAGCAGTGGGGTGGCAGGGGAAGGGGGCTATGGCTACACCTTC. This codes for CASSGVAGEGGYGYTF. The chain carries TRBV6-1 and TRBJ1-2, with D perhaps TRBD1 (6 bases). The CDR3 is 16 residues long. Germline V lookup: CDR1 MNHNS, CDR2 SASEGT. Trimming took off 4 bases at V and 4 bases at J, with 19 bases between the two ends.

As for this clonotype: A much more abundant neighbour one base away suggests this may be a read error. The J gene is TRBJ1-4, the V gene TRBV3-1; the D is unclear. The germline V gene encodes CDR1 LGHDT and CDR2 YNNKEL (reference sequence). The CDR3 spans 14 residues. The CDR3 region is CASSQHATNERLFF. The CDR3, as DNA: TGTGCCAGCAGCCAACACGCAACTAATGAAAGACTGTTTTTT.

This clonotype was seen repeatedly, ten times or more. The V and J genes are TRBV7-2 and TRBJ2-1; TRBD2 matches 15 bases. The end of the DNA fits TRBJ2-5 better, so the J call may be wrong. The CDR3 is 16 residues long. Germline V gives CDR1 SGHTA, CDR2 FQGNSA. The CDR3 DNA is TGTGCCAGCAGCTCGAGGACTAGCGGGGGGGCGGAGACCCAGTACTTC. It specifies CASSSRTSGGAETQYF.

This clonotype was detected a few times. This rearrangement joins TRBV20-1 to TRBJ2-7; 8 nucleotides agree with TRBD1. V lost 0 bases and J lost 5; bases outside the gene matches: 9. The CDR3 covers 15 residues. Per germline, CDR1 DFQATT and CDR2 SNEGSKA (reference sequence). The CDR3 DNA is TGCAGTGCTAGAGATTTTGGACAGGGTGACCACGAGCAGTACTTC. Its protein product is CSARDFGQGDHEQYF.

The table lists this clonotype with many counts. The chain is built from TRBV7-2 and TRBJ1-5; D perhaps matches TRBD1 (6 bases). CDR1 SGHTA and CDR2 FQGNSA come from the germline V gene. The CDR3 consists of 15 residues. The V and J ends lost 1 base and 4 bases respectively, with 11 bases between them. The CDR3 nucleotides are TGTGCCAGCAGCTTAGATACAGGGACTAATCAGCCCCAGCATTTT. Its translation is CASSLDTGTNQPQHF.

The J gene is TRBJ2-2, the V gene TRBV11-2; TRBD2 agrees at 13 bases. Germline V gene lookup returns CDR1 SGHAT and CDR2 FQNNGV. The CDR3 spans 15 residues. V was pared by 5 bases and J by 7 bases, with 4 bases of the junction left unmatched. CDR3: CASSRTSGSRGELFF. CDR3 nucleotide sequence: TGTGCCAGCAGCCGGACTAGCGGGAGTCGCGGGGAGCTGTTTTTT.

This clonotype has a handful of counts. The genes are TRBV20-1 and TRBJ1-5, with D perhaps TRBD1 (6 bases). V dropped 5 bases and J dropped 1 base, with 18 bases sitting between them. The CDR3 contains 16 residues. Germline CDR1 DFQATT, CDR2 SNEGSKA (reference sequence). For the CDR3, the DNA is TGCAGTGCTTCGGGGGCAGGGGACTTAAGCAATCAGCCCCAGCATTTT. It codes for CSASGAGDLSNQPQHF.

There are many counts of this clonotype. CDR3 DNA: TGCAGTGCTCCAAGAAGGGAGAGCCGGCCCGGGGAGCTGTTTTTT. This codes for CSAPRRESRPGELFF. The gene calls are TRBV20-1 and TRBJ2-2; maybe TRBD2 (5 bases). Germline CDR1 reads DFQATT; CDR2 reads SNEGSKA (reference sequence). The ends were cut back, 5 bases at V and 6 bases at J, with 19 bases in the middle. CDR3 length: 15 residues.

This clonotype was seen ten or more times. The J gene is TRBJ2-1, the V gene TRBV5-1; possibly TRBD1 for D (5 bases). The CDR3 has 14 amino acids. Trimming took off 0 bases at V and 7 bases at J, with 11 bases between the two ends. The V gene's germline CDR1 is SGHRS and CDR2 YFSETQ. The chain's CDR3 is CASSLVPRVNEQFF. CDR3 nucleotide sequence: TGCGCCAGCAGCTTGGTTCCCAGGGTTAATGAGCAGTTCTTC.

This clonotype was picked up many times. The chain links TRBV30 to TRBJ2-7, with D tentatively TRBD2 (6 bases). The V gene's germline CDR1 is GTSNPN and CDR2 SVGIG (reference sequence). CDR3 length equals 13 residues. Trimming took off 4 bases at V and 0 bases at J, with 10 bases between the two ends. In nucleotides, the CDR3 is TGTGCCTGGATGGGGGGTGGCTCCTACGAGCAGTACTTC. This gives the protein CAWMGGGSYEQYF.

The sample holds a few counts of this clonotype. This sequence joins TRBV5-4 and TRBJ2-1; D not certain. The tail of the sequence fits TRBJ2-5 better, so the J call may be wrong. This CDR3 is built from 14 residues. Germline V lookup: CDR1 SGHNT, CDR2 YYREEE (reference sequence). The DNA of the CDR3 is TGTGCCAGCAGCTTCCCCGAAAAACAAGAGACCCAGTACTTC. Translated, it gives CASSFPEKQETQYF.

This chain connects TRBV5-6 to TRBJ2-3; 7 bases are a match to TRBD1. CDR1 and CDR2 (germline): SGHDT, YYEEEE. J lost 2 bases, V lost 8 bases, and 11 bases had no gene match. This CDR3 comprises 15 residues. The CDR3, as DNA: TGTGCCAGTTCCCTGACAGGGTCCTACACAGATACGCAGTATTTT. Its translation: CASSLTGSYTDTQYF.

There are many counts of this clonotype. The CDR3: CAWSGPGETQYF. The CDR3 DNA follows: TGTGCCTGGAGCGGGCCTGGGGAGACCCAGTACTTC. The rearrangement links TRBV30 to TRBJ2-5; D remains unclear. The CDR3 covers 12 residues. From germline, CDR1 is GTSNPN and CDR2 SVGIG (reference sequence). Trimming took off 3 bases at V and 5 bases at J, with 10 bases between the two ends.

V and J are TRBV6-5 and TRBJ2-2; D is unclear. The V end lost 0 bases, the J end lost 4 bases, and 9 bases lay between the germline ends. CDR1 MNHEY and CDR2 SVGAGI come from the germline V gene. The CDR3 runs 15 residues. The CDR3 reads CASSYSTVGTGELFF. The CDR3 DNA is TGTGCCAGCAGTTACTCGACCGTGGGCACCGGGGAGCTGTTTTTT.

In this sample, this clonotype turned up once. It may be a read error: a sequence one base away is much more abundant. V usage is TRBV30 and J usage is TRBJ1-6; a weak D match, TRBD1 (5 bases). Deletions cut 7 bases from V and 12 bases from J, with 22 bases between. CDR3 length equals 14 residues. CDR1 is GTSNPN and CDR2 is SVGIG in the germline V gene (reference sequence). The CDR3 reads CAYSGWVGRLPLHF. As DNA, the CDR3 is TGTGCCTACTCAGGGTGGGTAGGGAGATTACCCCTCCACTTT.

A note on this clonotype: This likely came from a read error, as a far larger clone is one base away. The chain uses TRBV7-2 and TRBJ1-2; TRBD1 might be the D (6 bases). In germline, CDR1 is SGHTA, CDR2 FQGNSA. The CDR3 is 12 amino acids. Deletions cut 5 bases from V and 4 bases from J, with 8 bases between. The CDR3 sequence: CASSQGTYGYTF. As DNA, the CDR3 is TGTGCCAGCAGCCAGGGGACCTATGGCTACACCTTC. The complete variable domain, with remaining parts taken from reference TRBV7-2 and TRBJ1-2, reads GAGVSQSPSNKVTEKGKDVELRCDPISGHTALYWYRQSLGQGLEFLIYFQGNSAPDKSGLPSDRFSAERTGGSVSTLTIQRTQQEDSAVYLCASSQGTYGYTFGSGTRLTVV.

Many counts were recorded for this clonotype. V is TRBV3-1 and J is TRBJ2-3, with D unclear. Germline V gene data show CDR1 as LGHDT and CDR2 as YNNKEL (reference sequence). The CDR3 is made up of 13 amino acids. Trimming removed 0 bases from V and 4 bases from J, with 5 bases in between. The CDR3 DNA reads as TGTGCCAGCAGCCAAGATTGGGCAGATACGCAGTATTTT. This encodes CASSQDWADTQYF.

Of note for this clonotype: Being one base from a much bigger clone, this may be a read error. The chain couples TRBV18 to TRBJ1-1; a weak D match, TRBD1 (5 bases). The CDR3 consists of 13 residues. Germline V gene sequence: CDR1 KGHSH, CDR2 LQKENI. The CDR3 loop is CGSTYAGSTEAFF. CDR3 coding DNA: TGTGGCAGCACATATGCAGGGTCCACTGAAGCTTTCTTT.

V usage is TRBV6-2 or TRBV6-3 and J usage is TRBJ1-1; D ambiguous. CDR1 MNHEY and CDR2 SVGEGT come from the germline V gene. V dropped 5 bases and J dropped 2 bases, with 24 bases sitting between them. This CDR3 comprises 18 residues. The CDR3 DNA is TGTGCCAGCAGTGAAGCAGGAGAGCAGACGAGCTTAAACACTGAAGCTTTCTTT. This sequence encodes CASSEAGEQTSLNTEAFF.